Following are 31 T cell receptor beta chains from one sample sequenced in a study of T cells after yellow fever vaccination. TCRdb independently ran MiXCR on the 5' RACE reads; one entry per CDR3 protein. Counted here are over 150,000 distinct CDR3 sequences, roughly 6.2% occurring once; the ten biggest clones make up less than 3.5%. The sequencing used CD4+ T cells sorted from PBMCs, collected on the day of the first yellow fever vaccination. All receptors come from a young man who received the YFV17D yellow fever vaccine.

The chain has TRBV10-3 and TRBJ2-2; no definite D call. V shed 2 bases and J shed 5 bases, with 6 bases lying between them. The germline V gene encodes CDR1 ENHRY and CDR2 SYGVKD. The CDR3 is 13 amino acids. The DNA of the CDR3 is TGTGCCATCAGTGAGCGGTTTACCGGGGAGCTGTTTTTT. Its translation: CAISERFTGELFF.

The chain has TRBV20-1 and TRBJ2-6, with D possibly TRBD1 on 5 matching bases. There are 14 residues in the CDR3. Trimming shortened V by 6 bases and J by 4 bases, and 13 bases separated the two germline ends. Per the germline V gene, CDR1 is DFQATT and CDR2 is SNEGSKA (reference sequence). The CDR3 DNA reads as TGCAGTGCAAGACAGTCGCTCGGGGCCAACGTCCTGACTTTC. Protein: CSARQSLGANVLTF.

This clonotype has ten or more counts. CDR3: CASSYGLGGGYGYTF. The CDR3 bases are TGTGCCAGCAGTTACGGATTAGGGGGCGGCTATGGCTACACCTTC. The V and J genes are TRBV6-5 and TRBJ1-2; 7 bases match TRBD1. Germline CDR1 reads MNHEY; CDR2 reads SVGAGI. With V trimmed by 2 bases and J by 4 bases, 7 bases remained unmatched. The CDR3 totals 15 residues.

This clonotype was recorded many times. The J gene is TRBJ2-1, the V gene TRBV5-1; TRBD2 matches at 14 bases. This CDR3 contains 15 residues. Looked up from germline, CDR1 is SGHRS and CDR2 is YFSETQ. Trimming cost V 4 bases and J 7 bases; bases outside gene matches: 4. The CDR3 here is CASSGRTSGGNEQFF. The DNA for the CDR3 is TGCGCCAGCAGCGGTCGGACTAGCGGGGGGAATGAGCAGTTCTTC.

This clonotype was seen many times. This rearrangement joins TRBV12-3 or TRBV12-4 to TRBJ2-7; a weak D match, TRBD2 (5 bases). The CDR3 spans 13 residues. V was trimmed by 8 bases and J by 10 bases, leaving 21 bases between them. This chain's CDR3 is CASSEGTSGKQYF. As DNA, the CDR3 is TGTGCCAGCTCCGAGGGAACATCCGGAAAACAGTACTTC.

This clonotype turned up a few times. The J gene is TRBJ2-3, the V gene TRBV4-2, with TRBD2 as a possible D gene (6 bases). The germline V and J ends were trimmed by 6 bases and 2 bases, with 15 bases remaining between them. The CDR3 extends over 15 amino acids. CDR1 and CDR2 from the germline V gene are LGHNA and YNFKEQ. CDR3 in DNA: TGTGCCAGCAGGCCAGTAGCGGAGCCCACAGATACGCAGTATTTT. Residues: CASRPVAEPTDTQYF.

At least ten counts were recorded for this clonotype. This sequence joins TRBV12-3 or TRBV12-4 and TRBJ1-1, with TRBD1 as a possible D gene (5 bases). The CDR3 has 13 residues. With 11 bases removed from V and 5 bases from J, the gap between germline ends came to 18 bases. Here the CDR3 reads CAVGAFEGTEAFF. CDR3 nucleotide sequence: TGTGCCGTCGGGGCCTTTGAGGGGACTGAAGCTTTCTTT.

This clonotype was detected ten times or more. The rearrangement uses TRBV29-1 and TRBJ2-3; no reliable D call. The ends were cut back, 3 bases at V and 2 bases at J, with 12 bases in the middle. The germline V gene encodes CDR1 SQVTM and CDR2 ANQGSEA. This CDR3 region has 14 residues. The CDR3 reads CSVDLGSATDTQYF. CDR3 nucleotide sequence: TGCAGCGTTGATTTGGGGTCAGCCACAGATACGCAGTATTTT.

The gene calls are TRBV7-3 and TRBJ2-3; a weak D match, TRBD2 (5 bases). V lost 4 bases and J lost 6, with 11 bases in between. The CDR3 extends over 13 amino acids. Germline CDR1 SGHTA, CDR2 FQGTGA. DNA for the CDR3: TGTGCCAGCAGCTCTACAAGCGGTGATACGCAGTATTTT. The encoded protein is CASSSTSGDTQYF.

The chain employs TRBV5-5 and TRBJ2-7; D unresolved. CDR1 and CDR2 (germline): SGHKS, YYEKEE (reference sequence). The V end was cut by 0 bases, the J end by 5 bases, with 9 bases between. The CDR3 sequence is 13 residues long. CDR3 DNA sequence: TGTGCCAGCAGCTTGGACACTCCGGACGAGCAGTACGTC. It encodes CASSLDTPDEQYV.

The sample holds many counts of this clonotype. The chain combines TRBV3-1 with TRBJ2-7; possible D gene TRBD2, 5 bases. From germline, CDR1 is LGHDT and CDR2 YNNKEL (reference sequence). V shed 1 base and J shed 9 bases, with 13 bases lying between them. This CDR3 has 13 amino acids. The CDR3 loop reads CASSQGETRGQYF. In nucleotides, the CDR3 is TGTGCCAGCAGCCAAGGGGAGACCCGAGGGCAGTACTTC.

This chain connects TRBV20-1 to TRBJ1-2; D is unresolved. The CDR3 length is 12 residues. With 3 bases removed from V and 1 base from J, the gap between germline ends came to 6 bases. Germline CDR1 reads DFQATT; CDR2 reads SNEGSKA (reference sequence). The CDR3 loop reads CSARPRNYGYTF. The CDR3 DNA follows: TGCAGTGCTAGGCCCCGTAACTATGGCTACACCTTC.

The chain couples TRBV4-3 to TRBJ2-3; 7 nucleotides match TRBD2. The ends lost 7 bases at V and 5 bases at J; junction bases unmatched: 18. Germline V lookup: CDR1 LGHNA, CDR2 YSLEER. CDR3 length equals 17 residues. For the CDR3, the DNA is TGCGCCAGCAAAAAGAGGGCTAGCGGCTCCTCAATAGATACGCAGTATTTT. Amino acid sequence: CASKKRASGSSIDTQYF.

In its sample, this clonotype was seen a few times. The V gene is TRBV3-1, the J gene TRBJ2-4; perhaps TRBD1 as D (5 bases). CDR1 is LGHDT, CDR2 YNNKEL, per germline (reference sequence). Trimming left V 1 base short and J 6 bases short, with 10 bases between. The CDR3 length is 14 residues. CDR3 protein: CASSQGTTGNIQYF. CDR3 bases: TGTGCCAGCAGCCAAGGTACAACAGGAAACATTCAGTACTTC.

This clonotype has ten or more counts. This chain links TRBV10-1 with TRBJ2-1; either TRBD1 or TRBD2 may fit D (5 bases each). From germline, CDR1 is WNHNN and CDR2 SYGVQD (reference sequence). The V and J ends lost 0 bases and 9 bases respectively, with 21 bases between them. The CDR3 runs to 17 residues. The CDR3 loop is CASSESDRGKGRGEQFF. The DNA of the CDR3 is TGCGCCAGCAGTGAGTCGGACCGAGGAAAGGGACGAGGTGAGCAGTTCTTC.

This clonotype was counted at least ten times. J is TRBJ1-2 and V is TRBV2; D not resolved. In germline, CDR1 is SNHLY, CDR2 FYNNEI. The V end lost 0 bases, the J end lost 2 bases, and 10 bases lay between the germline ends. This CDR3 spans 15 amino acids. CDR3 in amino acids: CASSEAAGFNYGYTF. The CDR3 nucleotides read TGTGCCAGCAGTGAAGCGGCAGGATTCAACTATGGCTACACCTTC.

This clonotype showed up many times. The chain combines TRBV7-2 with TRBJ2-3; D is ambiguous. This CDR3 region has 14 residues. V lost 1 base, J lost 5 bases, and 10 bases lay in between. Germline CDR1 reads SGHTA; CDR2 reads FQGNSA. The CDR3 here is CASSLERTVDTQYF. CDR3 nucleotide sequence: TGTGCCAGCAGCTTAGAGAGAACAGTAGATACGCAGTATTTT.

This clonotype occurred many times. This CDR3 is CASSFGTLSGEQYF. CDR3 sequence (DNA): TGTGCCAGCAGTTTCGGGACTCTCTCAGGCGAGCAGTACTTC. The chain joins TRBV12-3 or TRBV12-4 to TRBJ2-7, with a weak D call TRBD2 (6 bases). V lost 3 bases and J lost 6, with 15 bases in between. The CDR3 loop spans 14 amino acids.

There are many counts of this clonotype. This rearrangement joins TRBV12-3 or TRBV12-4 to TRBJ2-3, with D possibly being TRBD1 or TRBD2 (6 bases each). Trimming stripped 7 bases from V and 2 bases from J, with 16 bases between. The CDR3 extends over 15 amino acids. The CDR3 DNA follows: TGTGCCAGCACTCCTCCGGGGGCGGACACAGATACGCAGTATTTT. Translated: CASTPPGADTDTQYF.

In its sample, this clonotype was seen many times. The V and J genes are TRBV5-4 and TRBJ2-1, with 8 bases matching TRBD2. This CDR3 is 14 amino acids long. Germline V gives CDR1 SGHNT, CDR2 YYREEE (reference sequence). The J segment lost 4 bases and the V segment lost 7 bases, leaving 7 bases of the junction unmatched. The CDR3 coding sequence is TGTGCCAGCGGAACGGGGGGGAAGTACAATGAGCAGTTCTTC. Protein sequence: CASGTGGKYNEQFF.

Details on this clonotype: The junction departs from the called germline gene at one end, perhaps through a read error. The V gene is TRBV6-2 or TRBV6-3, the J gene TRBJ1-6; no firm D call. Germline CDR1 reads MNHEY; CDR2 reads SVGEGT. This CDR3 spans 13 amino acids. This CDR3 is CASRDWGDSPLYF. CDR3 coding DNA: TGTGCCAGCAGGGATTGGGGAGATTCACCCCTCTACTTT.

This clonotype came up many times. The chain joins TRBV20-1 to TRBJ2-2; D remains ambiguous. In germline, CDR1 is DFQATT, CDR2 SNEGSKA (reference sequence). Trimming took off 5 bases at V and 4 bases at J, with 11 bases between the two ends. CDR3 length: 13 amino acids. The CDR3 bases are TGCAGTGCTCTCAGCTCTATCACCGGGGAGCTGTTTTTT. Protein: CSALSSITGELFF.

The V gene is TRBV3-1, the J gene TRBJ1-1, with D possibly TRBD1 on 5 matching bases. CDR1 LGHDT and CDR2 YNNKEL come from the germline V gene (reference sequence). This CDR3 contains 11 residues. V was shortened by 8 bases and J by 1 base, with 5 bases between the two germline ends. CDR3 protein: CASGGNTEAFF. CDR3 nucleotides: TGTGCCAGCGGGGGGAACACTGAAGCTTTCTTT.

The CDR3 protein is CASSLSPDRVGPQHF. CDR3 bases: TGTGCCAGCAGTTTATCTCCGGACAGGGTTGGGCCCCAGCATTTT. This chain connects TRBV28 to TRBJ1-5; TRBD1 aligns across 8 bases. Germline V gene sequence: CDR1 MDHEN, CDR2 SYDVKM. The CDR3 spans 15 residues. Trimming at V came to 1 base and at J to 9 bases, leaving 8 bases not matched to a gene.

The table lists this clonotype with a few counts. The chain joins TRBV6-2 or TRBV6-3 to TRBJ2-7; TRBD2 matches at 7 bases. Germline V gives CDR1 MNHEY, CDR2 SVGEGT. The V gene end was trimmed by 6 bases and the J gene end by 4 bases; junction bases not matched to a gene: 12. This CDR3 comprises 15 residues. CDR3 nucleotide sequence: TGTGCCAGCAGACCCTTTATGCGGGGGAGATACGAGCAGTACGTC. Translating it yields CASRPFMRGRYEQYV.

The sample holds many counts of this clonotype. The rearrangement uses TRBV6-1 and TRBJ1-2, with D perhaps matching TRBD1 (6 bases). Germline loops: CDR1 MNHNS, CDR2 SASEGT. This CDR3 region has 11 residues. Trimming cost V 8 bases and J 8 bases, with 12 bases left between them. The CDR3 loop reads CASGFRGGYTF. The CDR3 region has the DNA TGTGCCAGCGGATTCAGGGGCGGCTACACCTTC.

This clonotype has just a few counts. The rearrangement joins TRBV10-3 to TRBJ2-2, with 11 bases lining up with TRBD2. Germline CDR1 ENHRY, CDR2 SYGVKD. The J segment lost 1 base and the V segment lost 7 bases, leaving 5 bases of the junction unmatched. This CDR3 region has 16 residues. CDR3 protein: CAINAGLAGNTGELFF. The DNA for the CDR3 is TGTGCCATCAACGCAGGACTAGCGGGGAACACCGGGGAGCTGTTTTTT.

This clonotype was picked up a small number of times. The V gene is TRBV7-2, the J gene TRBJ1-5; 9 bases agree with TRBD1. The length of the CDR3 is 14 residues. Per the germline V gene, CDR1 is SGHTA and CDR2 is FQGNSA. V dropped 5 bases and J dropped 8; count of bases not matched to a gene: 7. The CDR3 region is CASSPGQGLKPQHF. The CDR3 DNA reads as TGTGCCAGCAGCCCCGGACAGGGGTTGAAGCCCCAGCATTTT. Variable domain in full (rest from reference TRBV7-2 and TRBJ1-5): GAGVSQSPSNKVTEKGKDVELRCDPISGHTALYWYRQSLGQGLEFLIYFQGNSAPDKSGLPSDRFSAERTGGSVSTLTIQRTQQEDSAVYLCASSPGQGLKPQHFGDGTRLSIL.

Regarding this clonotype: A much larger clone lies a single base off, so this may be a read error. This sequence joins TRBV5-1 and TRBJ2-7; the D gene could be TRBD1 or TRBD2 (6 bases each). Per the germline V gene, CDR1 is SGHRS and CDR2 is YFSETQ. This CDR3 contains 15 residues. V lost 1 base, J lost 3 bases, and 14 bases lay in between. CDR3 loop: CASSLMVGGCYEQYF. CDR3 sequence (DNA): TGCGCCAGCAGCTTGATGGTGGGGGGCTGCTACGAGCAGTACTTC.

The chain uses TRBV7-2 and TRBJ2-5; D is uncertain. Looked up from germline, CDR1 is SGHTA and CDR2 is FQGNSA. The CDR3 is made up of 14 amino acids. V dropped 1 base and J dropped 5 bases, with 11 bases sitting between them. The chain's CDR3 is CASSLEYSVETQYF. Here the CDR3 DNA reads TGTGCCAGCAGCTTAGAGTACTCGGTGGAGACCCAGTACTTC.

This sequence joins TRBV10-3 and TRBJ2-6; 12 bases agree with TRBD1. The CDR3 runs 20 residues. Germline V gene sequence: CDR1 ENHRY, CDR2 SYGVKD. The junction had 9 bases not matched to a gene; V was cut back by 3 bases and J by 0 bases. The CDR3 reads CAISESTGTGGVSGANVLTF. In nucleotides, the CDR3 is TGTGCCATCAGTGAATCAACCGGGACAGGGGGCGTCTCTGGGGCCAACGTCCTGACTTTC.